The clone carrying this T cell receptor beta chain was found a few times. As yet, its antigen is unknown. This entry comes from a study of early T cells in non-severe SARS-CoV-2 infection. On the study more broadly: Alpha and beta chains were unpaired, from unsorted whole-blood bulk RNA. Whole-study findings and limits: Anti-spike CD8 responses were favored in VDJdb matching, and private and CD4 specificities were missed.

From germline, CDR1 is MNHNS and CDR2 SASEGT. CDR3 length: 20 residues. After removal of 6 bases from V and 7 bases from J, the junction contained 20 bases not matched to a gene. Individual cDNA molecules received unique molecular identifiers. TCRdb used MiXCR to reprocess the 5' RACE reads, holding one entry per CDR3 protein. The sample lists over 45,000 distinct CDR3 sequences, roughly 5.9% occurring once. The chain carries TRBV6-1 and TRBJ2-1; TRBD2 agrees at 14 bases. The source of this sequence is an adult who was a healthcare worker with PCR-confirmed SARS-CoV-2 infection or an uninfected control (not recorded which). Input material: whole blood. For the CDR3, the DNA is TGTGCCAGCAGCCCACGAGGGGGGACTAGCGGGAGCGGATCGGCAAATGAGCAGTTCTTC. Amino acid sequence: CASSPRGGTSGSGSANEQFF.